A selection of T cell receptor beta chains follows, all from one sample in a study of blood T cell repertoires in COVID-19. Here immunoSEQ multiplex PCR was the method, and the copy in TCRdb shows in-frame clones only, minus some. The sample includes about 200,000 clones, around 83% seen only once; the top ten take roughly 8.2%. The specimen sequenced was peripheral blood. These receptors were collected from a woman aged 80 or over with COVID-19, enrolled during active disease. Both conserved end residues are part of each CDR3.

V gene	J gene	CDR3 length	CDR3 protein
TRBV29-1	TRBJ1-5	14	CSVEGGNPNQPQHF
TRBV6-6	TRBJ1-1	17	CASSPRGPSTGNTEAFF
TRBV10-2	TRBJ1-1	14	CASSEILGGAEAFF
TRBV11-2	TRBJ2-5	17	CASSPTAGGLLKETQYF
TRBV3-1/TRBV3-2	TRBJ2-7	17	CASSRNLAGALGYEQYF
TRBV7-8	TRBJ1-2	14	CASSQDQGMYGYTF
TRBV6-5	TRBJ1-2	13	CASSYSREAGYTF
TRBV18	TRBJ2-7	14	CASSPTVGGYEQYF
TRBV20-1	TRBJ2-7	11	CSAPRVYEQYF
TRBV4-1	TRBJ2-5	15	CASSQDPTSIRPQYF
TRBV25-1	TRBJ1-6	14	CASSLTGGDSPLHF
TRBV2	TRBJ1-6	16	CASSELGSFYNSPLHF
TRBV3-1/TRBV3-2	TRBJ1-1	18	CASSQGDRGRTANTEAFF
TRBV4-3	TRBJ2-2	15	CASSQDLSGTGELFF
TRBV19	TRBJ1-4	14	CASSITGRGEKLFF
TRBV20-1	TRBJ2-2	14	CSASPRIGTGELFF
TRBV7-9	TRBJ1-1	15	CASSSDRGMDTEAFF
TRBV12-5	TRBJ2-1	15	CASGLVQGSWNEQFF
TRBV28	TRBJ2-1	12	CASSPSYNEQFF
TRBV6-6	TRBJ2-7	15	CASRWGQGLSYEQYF
TRBV14	TRBJ2-5	18	CASSQEFATSGRRETQYF
TRBV29-1	TRBJ1-2	11	CSVHSSYGYTF
TRBV7-9	TRBJ2-7	15	CASSQDSSSSYEQYF
TRBV5-4	TRBJ2-2	15	CASSLGISNTGELFF
TRBV21-1	TRBJ2-1	13	CASKSSSYNEQFF
TRBV28	TRBJ2-1	16	CASSLTGTGSRVGQFF
TRBV11-1	TRBJ2-1	12	CASRNRGNEQFF
TRBV7-3	TRBJ2-5	14	CASSLYGGTETQYF
TRBV3-1/TRBV3-2	TRBJ1-2	14	CASSPAWAGNGYTF
TRBV7-9	TRBJ1-3	19	CATAPGKWEGAHSGNTIYF
TRBV20-1	TRBJ2-5	20	CSASENLRQGQFYPQETQYF
TRBV7-8	TRBJ1-4	14	CASSLTGQGEKLFF
TRBV5-6	TRBJ1-6	14	CASTSDRGNSPLHF
TRBV9	TRBJ1-6	14	CASSGGQPNSPLHF
TRBV25-1	TRBJ1-2	15	CASSADRGPNYGYTF
TRBV9	TRBJ2-1	16	CASSVSAASSYNEQFF